This passage covers 21 T cell receptor beta chains from one sample sequenced in a study of Graves' ophthalmopathy and Graves' hyperthyroidism. Amplified material comprised TCR beta CDR3 regions derived from RNA transcripts. RT-PCR was first run with HTBI primers, then multiplex PCR in a second round. TCRdb called the multiplex PCR reads again in MiXCR, with one record for every CDR3 protein. This table has 150,000 to 200,000 distinct CDR3 sequences, around two fifths appearing once. Sequencing was performed on peripheral blood. The source is a man aged 25 to 45 with Graves' ophthalmopathy.

The chain recombines TRBV24-1 with TRBJ2-5; D gene unclear. Trimming stripped 1 base from V and 4 bases from J, with 15 bases between. The CDR3 has 16 residues. Germline loops: CDR1 KGHDR, CDR2 SFDVKD. The CDR3 bases are TGTGCCACCAGTGATTTTGCGGAATTTCCAATAGAGACCCAGTACTTC. Translation gives CATSDFAEFPIETQYF.

This clonotype occurred many times. The rearrangement uses TRBV18 and TRBJ1-6, with 11 bases identical to TRBD1. CDR1 is KGHSH and CDR2 is LQKENI in the germline V gene. The trim removed 1 base at V and 6 bases at J, leaving 2 bases unmatched. The CDR3 totals 16 residues. The CDR3 region has the DNA TGTGCCAGCTCACCACAGGGACAGGGGGTTAATTCACCCCTCCACTTT. This encodes CASSPQGQGVNSPLHF.

This clonotype was seen many times. The chain is built from TRBV9 and TRBJ2-7, with 8 bases fitting TRBD1. This CDR3 contains 15 residues. Germline CDR1 and CDR2: SGDLS and YYNGEE. Trimming at V came to 4 bases and at J to 2 bases, leaving 8 bases not matched to a gene. CDR3 in amino acids: CASSPGDRITYEQYF. CDR3 bases: TGTGCCAGCAGCCCGGGGGACAGGATCACCTACGAGCAGTACTTC.

This clonotype showed up many times. This rearrangement joins TRBV10-3 to TRBJ2-5, with a tentative D call TRBD2 (7 bases). Per the germline V gene, CDR1 is ENHRY and CDR2 is SYGVKD. Trimming pared 6 bases from V and 4 bases from J, leaving 12 bases between. CDR3 length: 13 residues. CDR3 protein: CAIRGGPGETQYF. The CDR3 nucleotides read TGTGCCATCAGGGGGGGGCCAGGAGAGACCCAGTACTTC.

This clonotype came up many times. A much larger clonotype is one base distant, so this may be a read error. The chain couples TRBV30 to TRBJ1-1; the D is unclear. The length of the CDR3 is 12 residues. From germline, CDR1 is GTSNPN and CDR2 SVGIG (reference sequence). The CDR3 loop reads CAWSVGNTGAFF. CDR3 bases: TGTGCCTGGAGTGTTGGGAACACTGGAGCTTTCTTT.

This clonotype was recorded at least ten times. The chain's CDR3 is CASSQREPSYEQYF. The CDR3 DNA follows: TGCGCCAGCAGCCAACGGGAGCCTTCCTACGAGCAGTACTTC. The chain is built from TRBV4-1 and TRBJ2-7, with D tentatively TRBD2 (6 bases). Germline V gene data show CDR1 as MGHRA and CDR2 as YSYEKL. V dropped 2 bases and J dropped 1 base, with 9 bases sitting between them. CDR3 length equals 14 residues.

This clonotype was counted ten times or more. The chain couples TRBV7-8 to TRBJ1-1; no reliable D call. The CDR3 runs to 13 residues. With 5 bases removed from V and 0 bases from J, the gap between germline ends came to 7 bases. From germline, CDR1 is SGHVS and CDR2 FQNEAQ. The CDR3 DNA reads as TGTGCCAGCAGCCGAAGGGTGAACACTGAAGCTTTCTTT. It is translated as CASSRRVNTEAFF.

The chain uses TRBV6-5 and TRBJ2-7, with a weak D call TRBD1 (6 bases). CDR1 MNHEY and CDR2 SVGAGI come from the germline V gene. The CDR3 sequence is 14 residues long. V was pared by 0 bases and J by 3 bases, with 9 bases between. The CDR3 protein is CASSYSGQNYEQYF. The CDR3 region has the DNA TGTGCCAGCAGTTACTCCGGACAGAACTACGAGCAGTACTTC.

This clonotype has at least ten counts. The rearrangement uses TRBV28 and TRBJ2-7; tentative D call: TRBD2 (6 bases). The CDR3 has 15 amino acids. The V end was cut by 1 base, the J end by 9 bases, with 19 bases between. Germline V CDR1 and CDR2: MDHEN, SYDVKM. The CDR3 DNA is TGTGCCAGCAGTTTATATCCCGGTGGAGGGGACGGGCAGTACTTC. As protein: CASSLYPGGGDGQYF.

This clonotype was recorded at least ten times. The chain uses TRBV18 and TRBJ1-2; D possibly corresponds to TRBD1 (6 bases). The V and J ends lost 3 bases and 4 bases respectively, with 12 bases between them. This CDR3 is 14 amino acids long. Germline CDR1 KGHSH, CDR2 LQKENI. The CDR3 sequence: CASSPGQPIYGYTF. The CDR3 DNA is TGTGCCAGCTCACCCGGACAGCCGATCTATGGCTACACCTTC.

This clonotype showed up many times. V and J are TRBV28 and TRBJ1-6; D is ambiguous. The CDR3 has 14 residues. V shed 2 bases and J shed 5 bases, with 7 bases lying between them. Per the germline V gene, CDR1 is MDHEN and CDR2 is SYDVKM. CDR3 sequence (DNA): TGTGCCAGCAGTTTACGGCAGGATAATTCACCCCTCCACTTT. Protein: CASSLRQDNSPLHF.

This rearrangement joins TRBV6-2 or TRBV6-3 to TRBJ1-6, with 8 nucleotides matching TRBD1. J gave up 8 bases and V 5 bases, and 8 bases lay outside the gene matches. From germline, CDR1 is MNHEY and CDR2 SVGEGT. This CDR3 has 15 residues. In DNA, the CDR3 is TGTGCCAGCAGTCTCCCCACAGGGGGTGATTCACCCCTCCACTTT. This encodes CASSLPTGGDSPLHF.

This clonotype appeared many times. Germline and junction disagree at one end, which may indicate a read error. The chain combines TRBV15 with TRBJ1-1; TRBD1 matches at 9 bases. Germline assignment: CDR1 LNHNV and CDR2 YYDKDF (reference sequence). This CDR3 region has 14 residues. CDR3 region: CATSRDRGGTEAFF. The CDR3 nucleotides are TGTGCCACCAGCCGAGACAGGGGGGGCACTGAAGCTTTCTTT.

This clonotype appeared many times. The chain is built from TRBV6-2 or TRBV6-3 and TRBJ2-5; 9 bases fit TRBD2. The CDR3 is 20 amino acids. Trimming at V came to 1 base and at J to 5 bases, leaving 20 bases not matched to a gene. The germline CDR1 and CDR2 sequences are MNHEY and SVGEGT. CDR3 nucleotide sequence: TGTGCCAGCAGTTACTTAATAGCGGGAGAGAAAGCGGTATCCGAGGAGACCCAGTACTTC. Its translation is CASSYLIAGEKAVSEETQYF.

This chain joins TRBV6-2 or TRBV6-3 and TRBJ1-6; D unclear. Germline loops: CDR1 MNHEY, CDR2 SVGEGT. The V end was cut by 2 bases, the J end by 7 bases, with 15 bases between. There are 16 residues in the CDR3. The CDR3 DNA follows: TGTGCCAGCAGTTACCCGGGCCAGCCATACAATTCACCCCTCCACTTT. Translating it yields CASSYPGQPYNSPLHF.

This clonotype was counted many times. The chain uses TRBV18 and TRBJ2-7; 10 bases fit TRBD2. The CDR3 is 15 amino acids. Losses at the gene ends were 3 bases for V and 4 bases for J; bases not matched to a gene: 6. The V gene's germline CDR1 is KGHSH and CDR2 LQKENI. The CDR3 loop reads CASSPWLAGDYEQYF. The CDR3 DNA sequence: TGTGCCAGCTCACCGTGGCTAGCGGGAGATTACGAGCAGTACTTC.

This clonotype turned up a few times. This CDR3 is CASGQGLLNTEAFF. CDR3 nucleotide sequence: TGTGCCAGCGGCCAGGGACTGCTGAACACTGAAGCTTTCTTT. This chain links TRBV27 with TRBJ1-1; TRBD1 is a possible D gene (5 bases). Germline V gene sequence: CDR1 MNHEY, CDR2 SMNVEV (reference sequence). This CDR3 comprises 14 residues. The V gene lost 8 bases and the J gene lost 0 bases, with 13 bases spanning the gap.

In its sample, this clonotype was seen a few times. The V and J genes are TRBV12-3 or TRBV12-4 and TRBJ1-1; TRBD1 aligns across 7 bases. The V and J ends lost 3 bases and 4 bases, in that order; junction bases with no gene match: 8. This CDR3 region has 15 residues. The chain's CDR3 is CASSFWGDSGTEAFF. In nucleotides, the CDR3 is TGTGCCAGCAGTTTTTGGGGGGACAGCGGCACTGAAGCTTTCTTT.

This clonotype occurred many times. This chain links TRBV18 with TRBJ2-7; a weak D match, TRBD2 (7 bases). The CDR3 is made up of 16 amino acids. The germline V gene has CDR1 KGHSH and CDR2 LQKENI. V lost 3 bases, J lost 1 base, and 16 bases lay in between. CDR3 coding DNA: TGTGCCAGCTCACCGGGGGCGGGAGTGAGGTCCTACGAGCAGTACTTC. It yields the protein CASSPGAGVRSYEQYF.

The CDR3 bases are TGTGCCAGCAGTTACGAGGGTAGAGGGGGGCCCCAGCATTTT. Protein product: CASSYEGRGGPQHF. The genes are TRBV6-5 and TRBJ1-5; D is perhaps TRBD1 (6 bases). The CDR3 contains 14 residues. CDR1 and CDR2 (germline): MNHEY, SVGAGI. The V end lost 2 bases, the J end lost 9 bases, and 14 bases lay between the germline ends.

The rearrangement joins TRBV6-2 or TRBV6-3 to TRBJ2-7, with D possibly TRBD2 on 5 matching bases. This CDR3 is 11 amino acids long. Trimming removed 11 bases at V and 1 base at J, with 9 bases between. CDR1 and CDR2 (germline): MNHEY, SVGEGT. The CDR3 nucleotides are TGTGCCGTAGCGCAATCCTACGAGCAGTACTTC. Protein sequence: CAVAQSYEQYF.